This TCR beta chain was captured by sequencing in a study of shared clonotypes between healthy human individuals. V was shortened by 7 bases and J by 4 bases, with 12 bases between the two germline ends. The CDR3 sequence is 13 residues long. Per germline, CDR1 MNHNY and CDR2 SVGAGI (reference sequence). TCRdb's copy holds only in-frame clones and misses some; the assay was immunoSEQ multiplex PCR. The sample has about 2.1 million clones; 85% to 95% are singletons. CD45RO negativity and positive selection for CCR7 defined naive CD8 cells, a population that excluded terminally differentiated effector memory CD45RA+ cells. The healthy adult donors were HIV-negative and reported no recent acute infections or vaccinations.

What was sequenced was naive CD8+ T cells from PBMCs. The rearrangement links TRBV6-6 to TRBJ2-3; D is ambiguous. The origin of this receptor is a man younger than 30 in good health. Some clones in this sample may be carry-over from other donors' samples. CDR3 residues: CASNNENADTQYF. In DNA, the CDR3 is TGTGCCAGCAATAATGAGAATGCAGATACGCAGTATTTT.